One and the same sample provided the 3 T cell receptor beta chains below, sequenced in a study of Graves' ophthalmopathy and Graves' hyperthyroidism. As the template, RNA transcripts were used to amplify TCR beta CDR3 regions. HTBI primers were employed in first-round RT-PCR, then a second-round multiplex PCR followed. From the multiplex PCR reads, TCRdb called clonotypes with MiXCR, one entry per CDR3 protein. The data hold just over 400,000 distinct CDR3 sequences, with 21% observed a single time. Specimen: peripheral blood. The receptors originated from a woman younger than 30 with stable Graves' hyperthyroidism.

On this clonotype: Just one base apart from a much larger clone, this may be a read error. The genes are TRBV28 and TRBJ2-3, with TRBD1 matching over 12 bases. Germline CDR1 reads MDHEN; CDR2 reads SYDVKM. The CDR3 contains 15 residues. For the CDR3, the DNA is TGTGCCAGCAGTTTGGGACAGGGGGCGACAGATACGCAGTTTTTT. Its protein is CASSLGQGATDTQFF.

This clonotype was counted ten times or more. This chain uses TRBV19 with TRBJ2-7; D tentatively reads TRBD1 or TRBD2 (5 bases each). The length of the CDR3 is 15 residues. CDR1 and CDR2 (germline): LNHDA, SQIVND (reference sequence). V was clipped by 5 bases and J by 3 bases, with 17 bases between them. The CDR3 loop is CASSALVGDLYEQYF. In nucleotides, the CDR3 is TGTGCCAGTAGTGCACTAGTGGGGGACCTCTACGAGCAGTACTTC.

This clonotype was recorded once. The chain joins TRBV12-3 or TRBV12-4 to TRBJ1-1; D remains ambiguous. Trimming took off 6 bases at V and 0 bases at J, with 11 bases between the two ends. The CDR3 consists of 14 residues. The CDR3 region has the DNA TGTGCCAGCAGCCAACCGGGCCTGAACACTGAAGCTTTCTTT. Translation: CASSQPGLNTEAFF.